Here is one T cell receptor (beta chain) with its context. The data belong to a study of blood T cell repertoires in COVID-19. Study-level background: Sources were T cells, B-cell-depleted T cells, or PBMCs; the material itself was cDNA or gDNA.

Recruitment covered 20 to 25 US areas and drew participants whose ages spanned about 18 to 90 years. Membership in each cohort depended on participant-reported clinical history. Sequenced by immunoSEQ multiplex PCR; TCRdb stores in-frame clones only, minus some. Of fewer than 250,000 clones listed, 76% are singletons. V was clipped by 5 bases and J by 7 bases; unmatched bases: 9. The CDR3 is made up of 15 amino acids. CDR1 SGHVS and CDR2 FQNEAQ come from the germline V gene. The chain recombines TRBV7-8 with TRBJ1-1; 11 positions match TRBD1. The sample comprised PBMCs or T cells enriched from blood (not recorded which). The TCR originated in a woman between 45 and 60 years old with acute COVID-19. The CDR3 loop reads CASSTTGTGGNEAFF. CDR3 coding DNA: TGTGCCAGCAGCACGACCGGGACAGGGGGTAATGAAGCTTTCTTT. The entire variable domain, with the rest obtained from reference TRBV7-8 and TRBJ1-1, is as follows: GAGVSQSPRYKVAKRGQDVALRCDPISGHVSLFWYQQALGQGPEFLTYFQNEAQLDKSGLPSDRFFAERPEGSVSTLKIQRTQQEDSAVYLCASSTTGTGGNEAFFGQGTRLTVV.